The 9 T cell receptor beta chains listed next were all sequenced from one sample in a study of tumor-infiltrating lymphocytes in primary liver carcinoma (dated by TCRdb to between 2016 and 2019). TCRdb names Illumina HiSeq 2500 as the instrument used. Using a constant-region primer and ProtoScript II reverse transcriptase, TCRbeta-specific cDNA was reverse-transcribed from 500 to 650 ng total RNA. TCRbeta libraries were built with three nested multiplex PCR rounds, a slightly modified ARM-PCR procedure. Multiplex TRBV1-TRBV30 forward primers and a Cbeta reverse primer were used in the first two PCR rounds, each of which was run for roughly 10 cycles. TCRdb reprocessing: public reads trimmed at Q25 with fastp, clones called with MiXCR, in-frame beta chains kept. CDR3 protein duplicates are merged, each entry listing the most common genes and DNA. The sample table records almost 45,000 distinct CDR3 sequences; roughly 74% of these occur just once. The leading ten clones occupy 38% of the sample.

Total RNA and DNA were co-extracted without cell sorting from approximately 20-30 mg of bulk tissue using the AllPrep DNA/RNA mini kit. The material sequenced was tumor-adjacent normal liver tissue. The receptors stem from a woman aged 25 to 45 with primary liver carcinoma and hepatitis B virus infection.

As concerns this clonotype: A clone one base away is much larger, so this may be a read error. This CDR3 is CASSIDLGVAQPQQF. The CDR3 DNA sequence: TGTGCCAGCAGCATAGATCTGGGGGTGGCTCAGCCCCAGCAGTTT. The chain employs TRBV11-3 and TRBJ1-5; D is possibly TRBD1 (5 bases). The CDR3 runs to 15 residues. The V gene's germline CDR1 is SGHNT and CDR2 YENEEA.

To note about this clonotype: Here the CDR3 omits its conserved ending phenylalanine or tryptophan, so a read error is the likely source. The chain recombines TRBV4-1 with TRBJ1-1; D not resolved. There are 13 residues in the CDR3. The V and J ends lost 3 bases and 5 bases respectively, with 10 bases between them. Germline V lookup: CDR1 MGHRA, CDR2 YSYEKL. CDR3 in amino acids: CASSQGWMTEAFL. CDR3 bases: TGCGCCAGCAGCCAGGGTTGGATGACTGAAGCTTTCTTA.

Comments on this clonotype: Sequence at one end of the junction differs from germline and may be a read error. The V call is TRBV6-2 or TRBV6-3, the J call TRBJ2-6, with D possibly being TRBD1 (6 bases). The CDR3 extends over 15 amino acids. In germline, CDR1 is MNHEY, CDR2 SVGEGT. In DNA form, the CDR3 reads TGTGCCAGCAGTTCCAGGGGTTCTGGGACCAACGTCCTCACTTTC. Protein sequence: CASSSRGSGTNVLTF.

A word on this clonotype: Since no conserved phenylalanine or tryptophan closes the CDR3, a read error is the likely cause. Here the CDR3 DNA reads TGTGCCAGCAGCTTAGACGTAGGGAGCACCTACAATGAGCAGTTCTCC. This encodes CASSLDVGSTYNEQFS. The gene calls are TRBV11-2 and TRBJ2-1; a possible D gene is TRBD2 (5 bases). V lost 0 bases and J 2 bases, leaving 11 bases between the germline ends. Germline CDR1 SGHAT, CDR2 FQNNGV. This CDR3 is built from 16 residues.

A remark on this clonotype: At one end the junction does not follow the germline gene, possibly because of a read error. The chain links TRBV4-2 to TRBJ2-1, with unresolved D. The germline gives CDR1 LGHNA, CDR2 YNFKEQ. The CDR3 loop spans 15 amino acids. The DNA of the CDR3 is TGTGTCAGCAGCCTGGCCTCGAGCTCCTACAATGAGCGGTTCTTC. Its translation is CVSSLASSSYNERFF.

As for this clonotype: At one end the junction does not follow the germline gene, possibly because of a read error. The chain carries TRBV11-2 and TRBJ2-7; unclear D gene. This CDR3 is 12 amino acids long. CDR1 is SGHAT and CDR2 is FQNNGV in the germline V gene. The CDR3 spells CVSSSYDHEEYF. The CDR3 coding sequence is TGTGTCAGCAGCTCCTACGACCACGAGGAGTACTTC.

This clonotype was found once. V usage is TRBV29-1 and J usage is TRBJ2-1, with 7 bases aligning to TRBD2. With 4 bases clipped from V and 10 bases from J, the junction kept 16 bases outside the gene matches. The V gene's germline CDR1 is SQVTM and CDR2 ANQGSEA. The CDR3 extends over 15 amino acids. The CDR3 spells CSVVPTSVVSAEQFF. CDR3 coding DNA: TGCAGCGTTGTCCCCACTAGCGTAGTGAGCGCCGAGCAGTTCTTC.

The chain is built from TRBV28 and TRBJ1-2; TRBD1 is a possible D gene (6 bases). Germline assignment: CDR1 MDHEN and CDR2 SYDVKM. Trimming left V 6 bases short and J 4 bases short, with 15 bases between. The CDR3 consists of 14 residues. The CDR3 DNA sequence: TGTGCCAGCAGGCTCGACAGGCTCCTCTATGGCTACACCTTC. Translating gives CASRLDRLLYGYTF.

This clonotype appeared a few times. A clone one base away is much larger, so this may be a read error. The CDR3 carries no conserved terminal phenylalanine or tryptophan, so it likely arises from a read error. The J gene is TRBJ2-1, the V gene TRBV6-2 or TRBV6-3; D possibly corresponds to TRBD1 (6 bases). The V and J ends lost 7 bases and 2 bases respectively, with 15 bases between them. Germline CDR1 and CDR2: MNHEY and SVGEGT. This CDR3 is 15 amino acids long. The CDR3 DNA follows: TGTGCCAGCATATCCGCCGGGACACCCTACAATGAGCAGTTCCTC. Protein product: CASISAGTPYNEQFL.